This T cell receptor beta chain was identified during a study of cytotoxic CD8 clonotypes in ibrutinib-treated CLL. CDR3 length: 15 amino acids. CDR1 is SGHTS, CDR2 YDEGEE, per germline. Trimming pared 1 base from V and 6 bases from J, leaving 15 bases between. Generated by immunoSEQ multiplex PCR, the TCRdb table keeps only in-frame clones and is missing some. The sample carries approximately 50,000 clones, around 68% recorded once. Findings of the study overall: Sustained-remission and progressing patients' sampling times differed.

On this clone itself: The target antigen is unknown.

The starting material was PBMCs, obtained after 12 months of ibrutinib treatment. The chain joins TRBV5-8 to TRBJ2-3, with D perhaps TRBD2 (6 bases). The receptor comes from a human donor with chronic lymphocytic leukemia. This chain's CDR3 is CASSLFPGAPDTQYF. In DNA form, the CDR3 reads TGTGCCAGCAGCTTGTTTCCGGGAGCCCCCGATACGCAGTATTTT.